The clone carrying this TCR beta chain was seen many times. The germline gives CDR1 DFQATT, CDR2 SNEGSKA (reference sequence). V shed 1 base and J shed 1 base, with 4 bases lying between them. CDR3 size: 12 residues. Amplified TCR beta CDR3 regions came from RNA transcripts. The TCR CDR3 first-round RT-PCR relied on the HTBI primer set. TCRdb called the multiplex PCR reads again in MiXCR, with one record for every CDR3 protein. The table has some 510,000 distinct CDR3 sequences, around 21% seen once. This record belongs to a study of T cells in Graves' hyperthyroidism and ophthalmopathy. The receptor was isolated from a man between 18 and 35 years old with Graves' hyperthyroidism. This chain joins TRBV20-1 and TRBJ1-1; D is unclear. Sequences were obtained from blood. For the CDR3, the DNA is TGCAGTGCTAGAGGGGGGAACACTGAAGCTTTCTTT. Protein product: CSARGGNTEAFF.